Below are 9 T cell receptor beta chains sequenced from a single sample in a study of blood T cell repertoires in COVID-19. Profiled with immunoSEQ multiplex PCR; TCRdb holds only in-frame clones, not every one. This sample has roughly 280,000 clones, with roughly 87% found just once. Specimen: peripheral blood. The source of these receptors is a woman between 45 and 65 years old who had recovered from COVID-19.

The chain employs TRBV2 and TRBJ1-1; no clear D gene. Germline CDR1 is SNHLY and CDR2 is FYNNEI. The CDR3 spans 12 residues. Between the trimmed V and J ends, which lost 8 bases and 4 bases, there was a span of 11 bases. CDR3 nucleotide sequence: TGTGCCAGCTGGATAAGCGGCACTGAAGCTTTCTTT. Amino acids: CASWISGTEAFF.

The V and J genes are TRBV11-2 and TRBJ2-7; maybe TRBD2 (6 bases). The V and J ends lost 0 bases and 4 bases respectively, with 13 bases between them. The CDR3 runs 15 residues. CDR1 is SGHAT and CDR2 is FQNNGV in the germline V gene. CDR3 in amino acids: CASSLEATRGYEQYF. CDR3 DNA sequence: TGTGCCAGCAGCTTAGAGGCGACTAGAGGGTACGAGCAGTACTTC.

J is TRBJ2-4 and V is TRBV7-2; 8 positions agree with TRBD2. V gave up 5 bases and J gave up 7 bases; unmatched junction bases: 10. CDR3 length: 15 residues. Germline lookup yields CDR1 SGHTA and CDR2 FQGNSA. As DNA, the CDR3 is TGTGCCAGCAGCCCCGGGGAGCGGGGGTGGAACATTCAGTACTTC. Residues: CASSPGERGWNIQYF.

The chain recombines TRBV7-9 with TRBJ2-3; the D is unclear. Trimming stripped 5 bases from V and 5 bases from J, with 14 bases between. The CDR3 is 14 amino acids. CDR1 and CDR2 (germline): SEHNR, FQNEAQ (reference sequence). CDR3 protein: CASSTTTIRDTQYF. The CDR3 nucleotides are TGTGCCAGCAGCACCACCACGATCAGAGATACGCAGTATTTT.

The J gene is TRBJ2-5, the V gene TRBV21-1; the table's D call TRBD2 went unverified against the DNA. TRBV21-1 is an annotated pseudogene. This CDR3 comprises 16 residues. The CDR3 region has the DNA TGTGCCAGCAGAATATTTCTAGCGGGGGACAAGGAGACCCAGTACTTC. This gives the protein CASRIFLAGDKETQYF.

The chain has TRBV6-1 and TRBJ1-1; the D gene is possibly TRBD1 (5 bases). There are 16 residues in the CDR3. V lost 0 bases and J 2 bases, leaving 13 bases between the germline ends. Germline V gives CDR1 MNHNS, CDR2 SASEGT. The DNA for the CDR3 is TGTGCCAGCAGTGAAGCTCCTTGGGGCTTAAACACTGAAGCTTTCTTT. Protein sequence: CASSEAPWGLNTEAFF.

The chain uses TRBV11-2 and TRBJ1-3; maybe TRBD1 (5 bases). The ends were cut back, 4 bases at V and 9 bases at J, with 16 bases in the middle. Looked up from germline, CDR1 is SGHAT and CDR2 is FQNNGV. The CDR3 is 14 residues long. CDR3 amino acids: CASSSLGGTGTIYF. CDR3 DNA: TGTGCCAGCAGCTCCCTGGGGGGGACCGGCACCATATATTTT.

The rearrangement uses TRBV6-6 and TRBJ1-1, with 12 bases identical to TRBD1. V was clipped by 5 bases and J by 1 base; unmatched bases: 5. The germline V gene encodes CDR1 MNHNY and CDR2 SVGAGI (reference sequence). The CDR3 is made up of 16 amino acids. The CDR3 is CASSGRDRGRNTEAFF. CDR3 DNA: TGTGCCAGCAGTGGACGGGACAGGGGGCGGAACACTGAAGCTTTCTTT.

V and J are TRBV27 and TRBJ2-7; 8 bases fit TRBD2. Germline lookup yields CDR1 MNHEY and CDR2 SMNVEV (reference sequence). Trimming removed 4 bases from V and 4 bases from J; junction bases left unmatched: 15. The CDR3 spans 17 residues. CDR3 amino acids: CASSSPGIAGTFYEQYF. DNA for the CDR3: TGTGCCAGCAGTTCACCTGGAATAGCGGGGACCTTTTACGAGCAGTACTTC.